This T cell receptor (beta chain) was captured in a study of shared clonotypes between healthy human individuals. The assay was carried out at the deep level. As handled by the study authors: Filtering differed since immunoSEQ provided only junctions, with no quality scores. Data came from immunoSEQ multiplex PCR; TCRdb stores just in-frame clones and leaves some out. The V and J calls and clone size are taken from that table; D and trimming were inferred from the DNA. Of 2 million to 3 million clones in the sample, 93% were seen once. On this clone itself: Its specificity is not known.

Overall study findings and caveats: Naive CD4 clonotypes were shared across a few donors at 4.5% to 6.5%.

The ends lost 0 bases at V and 0 bases at J; junction bases unmatched: 5. The CDR3 has 18 amino acids. Looked up from germline, CDR1 is SGHAT and CDR2 is FQNNGV. Investigators divided CD4+ cells into CD45RA+ naive and CD45RA-negative memory subsets. The TCR comes from a man between 18 and 35 years old in good health. Some clones in this sample may be carry-over from other donors' samples. Sequenced sample: naive CD4+ T cells from PBMCs. As to subset: CD45RA+ positively selected. J is TRBJ2-3 and V is TRBV11-2, with TRBD2 matching 11 bases. The CDR3 sequence is CASSLEASGRPSTDTQYF. The CDR3 DNA sequence: TGTGCCAGCAGCTTAGAAGCTAGCGGGAGGCCTAGCACAGATACGCAGTATTTT.